The entry that follows covers one TCR beta chain sequence. What it binds is unknown. Trimming removed 6 bases from V and 7 bases from J, with 11 bases in between. CDR3 length: 13 amino acids. Germline values: CDR1 KGHDR, CDR2 SFDVKD. This sample is drawn from a study of T cells in Graves' hyperthyroidism and ophthalmopathy. Points from the study as a whole: Blood also held most thyroid clonotypes expanded beyond 0.001.

The source material, RNA transcripts, was used to amplify TCR beta CDR3 regions. In the first-round RT-PCR of the TCR CDR3, the HTBI primer set was used. TCRdb fed the multiplex PCR reads into MiXCR, producing one record per CDR3 protein. The profile covers around 420,000 distinct CDR3 sequences, with roughly 13% appearing a single time and 5% to 6.5% taken by the ten largest. Patients were excluded because of uncontrolled infection, other autoimmune disease, pregnancy or lactation. This chain connects TRBV24-1 to TRBJ1-4; unclear D gene. This clonotype was obtained from a woman between 18 and 29 years old with Graves' hyperthyroidism. The sequencing input was blood. The CDR3 loop reads CATSPRRGEKLFF. The CDR3 nucleotides are TGTGCCACCAGTCCCCGACGGGGTGAAAAACTGTTTTTT.